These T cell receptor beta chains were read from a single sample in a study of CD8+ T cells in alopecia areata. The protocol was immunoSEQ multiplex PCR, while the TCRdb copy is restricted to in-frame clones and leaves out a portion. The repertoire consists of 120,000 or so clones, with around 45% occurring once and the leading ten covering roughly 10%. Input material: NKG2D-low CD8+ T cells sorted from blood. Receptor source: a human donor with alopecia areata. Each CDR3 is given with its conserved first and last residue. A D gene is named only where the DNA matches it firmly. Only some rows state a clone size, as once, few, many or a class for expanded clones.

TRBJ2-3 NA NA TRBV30 CAWTEGGGTDTQYF TGTGCCTGGACCGAGGGGGGAGGCACAGATACGCAGTATTTT
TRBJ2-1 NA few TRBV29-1 CSVEEDSEHNEQFF TGCAGCGTTGAGGAGGATAGCGAGCACAATGAGCAGTTCTTC
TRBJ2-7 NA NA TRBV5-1 CASSLARETYEQYF TGCGCCAGCAGCTTGGCCCGGGAAACCTACGAGCAGTACTTC
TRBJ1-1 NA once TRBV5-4 CASRLGSGGNEAFF TGTGCCAGCAGATTGGGGTCCGGGGGGAATGAAGCTTTCTTT
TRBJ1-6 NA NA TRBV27 CASSLQGSPNSPLHF TGTGCCAGCAGTTTACAGGGTTCCCCAAATTCACCCCTCCACTTT
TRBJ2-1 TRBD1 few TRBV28 CASSHRDRGLNEQFF TGTGCCAGCAGTCACCGGGACAGGGGGTTGAATGAGCAGTTCTTC
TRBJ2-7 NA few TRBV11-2 CASSRWTFEQYF TGTGCCAGCAGCCGTTGGACGTTCGAGCAGTACTTC
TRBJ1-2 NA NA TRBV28 CASRAQGLHVYGYTF TGTGCCAGCAGGGCACAGGGACTTCATGTCTACGGCTACACCTTC
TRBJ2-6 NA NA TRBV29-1 CSVDGYSGANVLTF TGCAGCGTTGACGGATACTCTGGGGCCAACGTCCTGACTTTC
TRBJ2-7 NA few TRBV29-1 CSVKTNEQYF TGCAGCGTAAAGACAAACGAGCAGTACTTC
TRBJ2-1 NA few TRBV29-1 CSVPSGGRGNEQFF TGCAGCGTCCCCAGTGGGGGGCGGGGTAATGAGCAGTTCTTC